This is a list of T cell receptor beta chains from one sample in a study of T cell changes during pregnancy in multiple sclerosis. Using immunoSEQ multiplex PCR, the repertoire was profiled, and TCRdb retains in-frame clones only, with some absent. The data hold tens of thousands of clones, with roughly 90% observed a single time. The sample consisted of peripheral blood, taken in the first trimester of pregnancy. The receptors were gathered from a female donor with multiple sclerosis, enrolled in a pregnancy study. CDR3s include the opening cysteine and the closing phenylalanine or tryptophan. D genes are given only for firm matches. Only some rows state a clone size, as once, few, many or a class for expanded clones.

clone size	V gene	CDR3 length	J gene	D gene	CDR3 protein	CDR3 DNA
.	TRBV19	12	TRBJ1-2	.	CASNVPGYGYTF	TGTGCCAGTAACGTCCCCGGCTATGGCTACACCTTC
.	TRBV5-6	14	TRBJ2-7	.	CASAPAPPGGGQYF	TGTGCCAGCGCCCCGGCTCCCCCCGGGGGTGGGCAGTACTTC
few	TRBV5-6	14	TRBJ2-1	.	CASSFYLNYNEQFF	TGTGCCAGCAGCTTCTACCTGAACTACAATGAGCAGTTCTTC
once	TRBV7-9	14	TRBJ1-3	.	CASSLDRVGNTIYF	TGTGCCAGCAGCTTAGACAGGGTTGGAAACACCATATATTTT
.	TRBV28	14	TRBJ1-3	TRBD1	CASRQGNSGNTIYF	TGTGCCAGCAGACAGGGGAACTCTGGAAACACCATATATTTT
.	TRBV5-6	14	TRBJ1-2	TRBD1	CASSPWDSPYGYTF	TGTGCCAGCAGCCCGTGGGACAGCCCCTATGGCTACACCTTC
.	TRBV28	17	TRBJ1-5	TRBD1	CASSLPGTGVGNQPQHF	TGTGCCAGCAGTTTGCCCGGGACAGGGGTGGGCAATCAGCCCCAGCATTTT
.	TRBV7-6	16	TRBJ2-3	TRBD2	CASSLGGGLVADTQYF	TGTGCCAGCAGCTTAGGCGGGGGTCTTGTAGCAGATACGCAGTATTTT
.	TRBV18	15	TRBJ1-2	TRBD1	CASSPLTGGGYGYTF	TGTGCCAGCTCACCCTTAACAGGGGGCGGCTATGGCTACACCTTC
.	TRBV4-1	15	TRBJ1-1	.	CASSQVSGRGTEAFF	TGCGCCAGCAGCCAAGTCTCCGGAAGGGGGACTGAAGCTTTCTTT
.	TRBV29-1	11	TRBJ1-1	.	CSVQGNTEAFF	TGCAGCGTTCAGGGTAACACTGAAGCTTTCTTT
.	TRBV5-1	13	TRBJ2-2	.	CASSSGVTGELFF	TGCGCCAGCAGCTCAGGGGTCACCGGGGAGCTGTTTTTT
.	TRBV5-6	13	TRBJ2-7	.	CASSFGGPGEQYF	TGTGCCAGCAGCTTTGGAGGCCCCGGCGAGCAGTACTTC
once	TRBV5-1	17	TRBJ2-7	TRBD2	CASSLAFRSGSSYEQYF	TGCGCCAGCAGCTTGGCCTTCCGTAGCGGGAGCTCCTACGAGCAGTACTTC
few	TRBV28	14	TRBJ1-5	.	CASSPNIVDQPQHF	TGTGCCAGCAGTCCGAACATTGTCGATCAGCCCCAGCATTTT
.	TRBV7-2	15	TRBJ2-1	TRBD2	CASSWGGRVGGEQFF	TGTGCCAGCAGCTGGGGCGGGAGAGTGGGGGGTGAGCAGTTCTTC
.	TRBV4-2	18	TRBJ2-2	TRBD2	CASSQLPGLASAGGELFF	TGTGCCAGCAGCCAATTGCCGGGACTAGCGTCAGCAGGGGGGGAGCTGTTTTTT
.	TRBV5-4	15	TRBJ2-5	TRBD1	CASSTRTGSEETQYF	TGTGCCAGCAGCACCCGGACAGGGAGTGAAGAGACCCAGTACTTC
.	TRBV5-1	14	TRBJ1-4	TRBD1	CASSSTGGIEKLFF	TGCGCCAGCAGCTCTACAGGGGGAATAGAAAAACTGTTTTTT
.	TRBV5-1	18	TRBJ2-1	TRBD1	CASSLAYWDRGQMDEQFF	TGCGCCAGCAGCTTGGCGTATTGGGACAGGGGGCAAATGGATGAGCAGTTCTTC
.	TRBV11-2	15	TRBJ1-2	.	CASSQIRSRGRGYTF	TGTGCCAGCAGCCAAATCAGGTCCAGGGGCCGCGGCTACACCTTC